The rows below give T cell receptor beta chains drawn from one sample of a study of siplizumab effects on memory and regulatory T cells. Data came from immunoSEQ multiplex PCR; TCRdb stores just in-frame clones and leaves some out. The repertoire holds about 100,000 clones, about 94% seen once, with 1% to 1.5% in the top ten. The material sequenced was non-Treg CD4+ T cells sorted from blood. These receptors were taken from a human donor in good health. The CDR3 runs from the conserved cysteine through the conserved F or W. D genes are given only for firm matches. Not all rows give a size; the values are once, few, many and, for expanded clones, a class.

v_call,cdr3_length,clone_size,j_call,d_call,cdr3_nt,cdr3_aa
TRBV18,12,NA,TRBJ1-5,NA,TGTGCCAGCTCACCAGGGAATCAGCCCCAGCATTTT,CASSPGNQPQHF
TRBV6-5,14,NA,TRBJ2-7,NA,TGTGCCAGCAGTTACTCGGACTCCCCCCACGAGCAGTACTTC,CASSYSDSPHEQYF
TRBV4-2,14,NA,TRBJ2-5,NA,TGTGCCAGCAGCTCCTGGCTTGGGCGGGAGACCCAGTACTTC,CASSSWLGRETQYF
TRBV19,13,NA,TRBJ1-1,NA,TGTGCCAGTAGTATAAGATGGAGGATTGAAGCTTTCTTT,CASSIRWRIEAFF
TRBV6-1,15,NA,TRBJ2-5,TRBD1,TGTGCCAGCAGTGCGGAGACAGGGGGCTCGGAGACCCAGTACTTC,CASSAETGGSETQYF
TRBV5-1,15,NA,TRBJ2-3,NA,TGCGCCAGCAGTCAGGGGGGAGCTGTGGGAGATACGCAGTATTTT,CASSQGGAVGDTQYF
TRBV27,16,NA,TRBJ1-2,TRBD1,TGTGCCAGCAGCCAAGTATTCGGGACAGGGGTTGATGGCTACACCTTC,CASSQVFGTGVDGYTF
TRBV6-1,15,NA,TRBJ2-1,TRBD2,TGTGCCAGCAGTGAGTCACTAGCGGCAAACAATGAGCAGTTCTTC,CASSESLAANNEQFF
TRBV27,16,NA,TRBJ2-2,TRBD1,TGTGCCAGCAGTTCCGCCGGGACAGGTAACACCGGGGAGCTGTTTTTT,CASSSAGTGNTGELFF
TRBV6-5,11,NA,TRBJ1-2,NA,TGTGCCAGCAGTTATTCCGGACCGTACACCTTC,CASSYSGPYTF
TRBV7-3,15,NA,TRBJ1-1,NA,TGTGCCAGCAGCTTTCAGGGGAGAGGTGACACTGAAGCTTTCTTT,CASSFQGRGDTEAFF
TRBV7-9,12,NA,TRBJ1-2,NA,TGTGCCAGCAGCTTAGTCGACTATGGCTACACCTTC,CASSLVDYGYTF
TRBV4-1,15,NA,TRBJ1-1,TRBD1,TGCGCCAGCAGCCCCCAGGGGGAGCGGAACACTGAAGCTTTCTTT,CASSPQGERNTEAFF
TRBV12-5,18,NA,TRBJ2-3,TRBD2,TGTGCTAGTGGTTCCCTCCTCTCTCTAGAGCGGGAGGGCGATACGCAGTATTTT,CASGSLLSLEREGDTQYF
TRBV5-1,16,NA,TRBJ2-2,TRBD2,TGCGCCAGCAGCTTCGGACTAGCTGGTCGCACCGGGGAGCTGTTTTTT,CASSFGLAGRTGELFF
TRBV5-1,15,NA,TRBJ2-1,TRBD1,TGCGCCAGCAGCTTGGACAGGGGGGTTGTCAATGAGCAGTTCTTC,CASSLDRGVVNEQFF
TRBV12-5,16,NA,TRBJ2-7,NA,TGTGCTAGTGGCCCCCCCCGGAGGGTCGGGAGATACGAGCAGTACTTC,CASGPPRRVGRYEQYF
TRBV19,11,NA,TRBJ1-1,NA,TGTGCCAGTAGGGTGGGGGAGCAAGCTTTCTTT,CASRVGEQAFF
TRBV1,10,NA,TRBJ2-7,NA,TGCACCAGCAGCCAATACGAGCAGTACTTC,CTSSQYEQYF
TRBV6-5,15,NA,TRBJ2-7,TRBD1,TGTGCCAGCAGTTACTCCGTTGACAGGGGGTACGAGCAGTACTTC,CASSYSVDRGYEQYF
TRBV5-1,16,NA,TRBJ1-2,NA,TGCGCCAGCAGCTTGGAGGCAGGGGCGAGTTTCTATGGCTACACCTTC,CASSLEAGASFYGYTF
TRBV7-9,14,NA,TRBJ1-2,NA,TGTGCCAGCACCGAAGGGGCAGCCTACTATGGCTACACCTTC,CASTEGAAYYGYTF
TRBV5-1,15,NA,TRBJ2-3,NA,TGCGCCAGCACCCACGGGAGATCTAGCACAGATACGCAGTATTTT,CASTHGRSSTDTQYF
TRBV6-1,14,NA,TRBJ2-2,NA,TGTGCCAGCAGAAGACAGGCGAACACCGGGGAGCTGTTTTTT,CASRRQANTGELFF
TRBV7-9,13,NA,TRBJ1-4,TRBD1,TGTGCCAGCAGCTTAGCCAGGGGGCGAAAACTGTTTTTT,CASSLARGRKLFF
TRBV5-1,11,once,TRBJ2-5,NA,TGCGCCAGCAGCCAGAAAGAGACCCAGTACTTC,CASSQKETQYF
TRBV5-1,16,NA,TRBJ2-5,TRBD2,TGCGCCAGCAGCTTGGTGGCGGGAGGATCCCACGAGACCCAGTACTTC,CASSLVAGGSHETQYF
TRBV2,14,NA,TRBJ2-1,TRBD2,TGTGCCAGCAATGGCGGGAGGGCCTTGAATGAGCAGTTCTTC,CASNGGRALNEQFF
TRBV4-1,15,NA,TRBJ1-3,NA,TGCGCCAGCAGCCACCCCCCGGCCTCTGGAAACACCATATATTTT,CASSHPPASGNTIYF
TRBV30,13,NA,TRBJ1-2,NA,TGTGCCTGGAGTGTAACAGGGCTCTATGGCTACACCTTC,CAWSVTGLYGYTF
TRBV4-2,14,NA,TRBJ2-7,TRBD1,TGTGCCAGCAGCCAAGGACAGGGCTCCTACGAGCAGTACTTC,CASSQGQGSYEQYF
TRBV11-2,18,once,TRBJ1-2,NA,TGTGCCAGCAGCTTAGATGGTTTCGTAAGGCGGACACCTTATGGCTACACCTTC,CASSLDGFVRRTPYGYTF